This T cell receptor (beta chain) is drawn from a study of T cell clones after liver transplantation. Overall study: TCRbeta sequencing after a pre-transplant mixed lymphocyte reaction identified graft-donor-reactive clones, later tracked in post-transplant blood. Graft-donor-reactive sequences were compared with third-party-reactive TCRbeta sequences from pre-transplant mixed lymphocyte reactions.

The CDR3 is made up of 16 amino acids. Germline V CDR1 and CDR2: SGHDN, FVKESK. Trimming removed 1 base from V and 1 base from J, with 13 bases in between. Method: immunoSEQ multiplex PCR; TCRdb's copy keeps in-frame clones and lacks some. The repertoire has under 130,000 clones, 80% to 90% of them found once; the top ten carry about 2.6%. The V call is TRBV14, the J call TRBJ1-1; no clear D gene. This TCR derives from a human patient who received a liver transplant. The T cells may partly be graft donor cells. Here the sequenced sample was CD4+ T cells from blood, taken around 44 months after liver transplant. The CDR3 bases are TGTGCCAGCAGCCAAGGAGCCGGCAGTTCGAACACTGAAGCTTTCTTT. As protein: CASSQGAGSSNTEAFF.